This T cell receptor (beta chain) stems from a study of PD-1 blockade in mismatch repair-deficient tumors. Regarding the study as a whole: After pembrolizumab, tumor-resident clones rose rapidly, then generally contracted before radiologic responses.

Sequencing used immunoSEQ multiplex PCR; TCRdb keeps in-frame clones, though not all of them. The data show roughly 130,000 clones, with about 88% seen just once and roughly 12% held by the top ten. This clone was counted a single time. Its antigen is unidentified. The sequenced sample was peripheral blood, obtained approximately 73 weeks after starting pembrolizumab. The receptor comes from an adult with mismatch repair-deficient cancer.

The CDR3 DNA reads as TGTGCCAGCAGTGTAGCGGGAAGAGGCACAGATACGCAGTATTTT. As protein: CASSVAGRGTDTQYF. The V and J genes are TRBV28 and TRBJ2-3, with 8 bases that match TRBD2. CDR1 and CDR2 from the germline V gene are MDHEN and SYDVKM. The V segment lost 5 bases and the J segment 1 base; nucleotides outside the gene matches: 5. This CDR3 spans 15 amino acids.